This TCR beta chain was found in a study of post-analysis software for immune sequencing data. The V and J ends lost 0 bases and 7 bases, in that order; junction bases with no gene match: 8. CDR1 and CDR2 from the germline V gene are DFQATT and SNEGSKA (reference sequence). This CDR3 has 15 residues. Notes on this clonotype: The antigen is unknown.

Regarding the study as a whole: In patients, roughly five TRBV segments were more frequent than in controls, with TRBV5-6, TRBV5-1 and TRBV20-1 among them.

Unique molecular identifiers had been added to the TCR beta cDNA libraries. From the PCR reads, TCRdb called clonotypes with MiXCR, one entry per CDR3 protein. The sample contains fewer than 850,000 distinct CDR3 sequences, less than 35% of which appear only once. This sequence was found in a girl aged 5-17 years with multiple sclerosis. V is TRBV20-1 and J is TRBJ1-4; 7 nucleotides align to TRBD1. The sequenced sample was blood. The CDR3 region is CSARDPRGQGEKLFF. As DNA, the CDR3 is TGCAGTGCTAGAGACCCAAGGGGGCAGGGTGAAAAACTGTTTTTT.